The text below deals with one T cell receptor (beta chain). Combining iRepertoire HTBI primers with Arm-PCR of CDR3 regions, the authors built TCR beta libraries. MiXCR was run by TCRdb on the multiplex PCR reads, yielding one entry per CDR3 protein. In the table there are over 450,000 distinct CDR3 sequences, 12% of which are singletons. The sample is drawn from a study of regulatory T cells in long-lasting Graves disease. Germline CDR1 and CDR2: SNHLY and FYNNEI. V shed 7 bases and J 5 bases; nucleotides not matched to a gene: 8. There are 14 residues in the CDR3. As to time point: newly diagnosed GD, antithyroid drugs for less than 3 months. RNA isolated from PBMCs was used to make the TCR library. The data were also submitted as part of a second study, on T cells in Graves' hyperthyroidism and ophthalmopathy. As reported in that work: HTBI primers were the set used in a first-round RT-PCR of the TCR CDR3.

The sequence was collected from a woman aged 30 to 39 with Graves disease. The V gene is TRBV2, the J gene TRBJ2-1; TRBD1 matches 7 bases. This sample comprised peripheral blood mononuclear cells (PBMCs), obtained at new diagnosis, from a patient treated with antithyroid drugs. DNA for the CDR3: TGTGCCAGCACCGGCGACAGGGTAAACAATGAGCAGTTCTTC. Amino acids: CASTGDRVNNEQFF.